A single T cell receptor beta chain is shown here with its context. The data are from a study of blood T cell repertoires in COVID-19. The CDR3 has 14 residues. CDR1 is SGHNT, CDR2 YYREEE, per germline (reference sequence). Trimming took off 0 bases at V and 4 bases at J, with 7 bases between the two ends. Libraries were prepared by immunoSEQ multiplex PCR; TCRdb keeps only in-frame clonotypes and omits some of them. The sample contains about 400,000 clones, roughly 88% of which appear only once. The chain carries TRBV5-4 and TRBJ2-2, with a weak D call TRBD2 (5 bases). The specimen sequenced was PBMCs or T cells enriched from blood (not recorded which). This TCR was recovered from a middle-aged woman with acute COVID-19. The chain's CDR3 is CASSLGGFTGELFF. The CDR3 bases are TGTGCCAGCAGCTTGGGAGGGTTCACCGGGGAGCTGTTTTTT.